This is a list of T cell receptor beta chains from one sample in a study of regulatory T cells in long-lasting Graves disease. MiXCR, applied by TCRdb to the multiplex PCR reads, yields one record per CDR3 protein. The repertoire holds about 540,000 distinct CDR3 sequences, roughly 14% seen once, with approximately 9.3% in the top ten. The same specimen was also included in a second study, on T cells in Graves' hyperthyroidism and ophthalmopathy.

Here the sequenced sample was peripheral blood mononuclear cells (PBMCs), taken at new diagnosis, from a patient treated with antithyroid drugs. The receptors were gathered from a man in his thirties or forties with Graves disease. Both conserved end residues are part of each CDR3. D genes are given only for firm matches. Size is stated for part of the rows, as once, few or many counts, or as a class when the clone is expanded.

v_call	clone_size	j_call	d_call	cdr3_aa	cdr3_nt
TRBV11-2	many	TRBJ2-1	.	CASSPYEGEQFF	TGTGCCAGCAGCCCCTATGAGGGTGAGCAGTTCTTC
TRBV5-1	few	TRBJ2-3	.	CASSLSKNTDTQYF	TGCGCCAGCAGCTTGAGTAAGAACACAGATACGCAGTATTTT
TRBV5-6	.	TRBJ2-5	TRBD2	CASSPPPSGNPRETQYF	TGTGCCAGCAGCCCGCCCCCCAGCGGGAACCCTCGAGAGACCCAGTACTTC
TRBV12-3/TRBV12-4	many	TRBJ2-5	TRBD2	CASSLGGLAGLGETQYF	TGTGCCAGCAGTTTAGGTGGTCTAGCGGGATTAGGAGAGACCCAGTACTTC
TRBV18	many	TRBJ1-2	TRBD1	CASSPRQGYGYTF	TGTGCCAGCTCACCAAGACAGGGTTACGGCTACACCTTC
TRBV5-6	.	TRBJ2-1	.	CASSFQGYNEQFF	TGTGCCAGCAGCTTTCAGGGATACAATGAGCAGTTCTTC
TRBV20-1	.	TRBJ2-7	TRBD2	CSAERAGRAYEQYF	TGCAGTGCTGAGCGCGCCGGGAGGGCCTACGAGCAGTACTTC
TRBV6-5	many	TRBJ1-5	.	CASSYSQRGNQPQHF	TGTGCCAGCAGTTACTCACAGAGGGGCAATCAGCCCCAGCATTTT
TRBV12-5	many	TRBJ2-5	.	CASGLVAETQYF	TGTGCTAGTGGTTTGGTAGCGGAGACCCAGTACTTC
TRBV18	many	TRBJ2-5	TRBD1	CASSLSDRGGTQYF	TGTGCCAGCTCACTCTCGGACAGGGGCGGGACCCAGTACTTC
TRBV29-1	.	TRBJ2-2	TRBD2	CSAPAPSGREGTGELFF	TGCAGCGCCCCGGCCCCTAGCGGGAGGGAGGGAACCGGGGAGCTGTTTTTT
TRBV6-5	many	TRBJ1-2	.	CASSYGSGGYGYTF	TGTGCCAGCAGTTATGGGTCAGGTGGCTATGGCTACACCTTC
TRBV16	many	TRBJ1-5	TRBD1	CASSQGTGGEPQHF	TGTGCCAGCAGCCAAGGAACAGGGGGCGAGCCCCAGCATTTT
TRBV6-2/TRBV6-3	many	TRBJ2-2	TRBD2	CASSSLGGETGELFF	TGTGCCAGCAGTTCCCTCGGGGGGGAGACCGGGGAGCTGTTTTTT
TRBV19	.	TRBJ1-5	.	CASKGGVSNQPQHF	TGTGCCAGTAAAGGAGGGGTTAGCAATCAGCCCCAGCATTTT
TRBV7-8	many	TRBJ1-3	.	CASSLRRSGNTIYF	TGTGCCAGCAGCTTACGGCGCTCTGGAAACACCATATATTTT
TRBV28	many	TRBJ1-4	.	CASNTGGATNEKLFF	TGTGCCAGCAACACGGGGGGAGCAACTAATGAAAAACTGTTTTTT
TRBV10-3	.	TRBJ2-3	TRBD2	CAISVSLADDTQYF	TGTGCCATCAGTGTGTCGCTAGCGGACGATACGCAGTATTTT
TRBV10-2	.	TRBJ2-5	.	CASRELTEETQYF	TGCGCCAGCAGGGAACTTACGGAAGAGACCCAGTACTTC
TRBV20-1	.	TRBJ2-2	.	CSVSSAAGELFF	TGCAGTGTCTCCTCAGCAGCCGGGGAGCTGTTTTTT
TRBV5-1	.	TRBJ2-4	.	CASCRGTGQNIQYF	TGCGCCAGTTGCCGGGGGACGGGGCAGAACATTCAGTACTTC
TRBV5-1	many	TRBJ2-3	.	CASSFASLGDTQYF	TGCGCCAGCAGCTTTGCGTCCCTCGGAGATACGCAGTATTTT
TRBV20-1	.	TRBJ1-1	.	CSAKTHTLEAFF	TGCAGTGCGAAAACCCACACCCTTGAAGCTTTCTTT
TRBV10-3	few	TRBJ2-3	.	CAISEQYTQYF	TGTGCCATCAGTGAGCAGTATACGCAGTATTTT
TRBV13	many	TRBJ1-1	.	CASSRGGSTEAFF	TGTGCCAGCAGTCGAGGGGGGAGCACTGAAGCTTTCTTT
TRBV14	many	TRBJ2-7	.	CASSPYWVSYEQYF	TGTGCCAGCAGCCCCTACTGGGTTTCCTACGAGCAGTACTTC
TRBV6-1	few	TRBJ1-2	.	CASSGQGSGYTF	TGTGCCAGCAGTGGTCAGGGATCCGGCTACACCTTC
TRBV7-9	few	TRBJ1-2	TRBD1	CASSVPGTANGYTF	TGTGCCAGCAGCGTGCCCGGGACAGCGAACGGCTACACCTTC
TRBV6-2/TRBV6-3	.	TRBJ2-1	TRBD2	CASSITSGMSYNEQFF	TGTGCCAGCAGTATTACTAGCGGGATGTCCTACAATGAGCAGTTCTTC
TRBV7-8	many	TRBJ2-5	.	CASSPPIGLGETQYF	TGTGCCAGCAGCCCCCCGATAGGCCTCGGGGAGACCCAGTACTTC
TRBV7-2	many	TRBJ1-6	.	CASSSGRQVRSPLHF	TGTGCCAGCAGCTCGGGGCGACAGGTCCGTTCACCCCTCCACTTT
TRBV25-1	many	TRBJ2-2	.	CASSVGAGETNTGELFF	TGTGCCAGCAGTGTAGGGGCAGGTGAAACGAACACCGGGGAGCTGTTTTTT
TRBV18	.	TRBJ2-2	TRBD2	CASYGLAGVETGELFF	TGTGCCAGCTATGGACTAGCGGGAGTCGAAACCGGGGAGCTGTTTTTT
TRBV11-2	many	TRBJ2-1	TRBD2	CASSFGGRDEQFF	TGTGCCAGCAGCTTTGGCGGGAGGGATGAGCAGTTCTTC
TRBV2	.	TRBJ1-1	TRBD1	CASGGGPVNTEAFF	TGTGCCAGCGGAGGGGGCCCAGTGAACACTGAAGCTTTCTTT
TRBV7-9	many	TRBJ2-4	.	CASSRDEKNIQYF	TGTGCCAGCTCACGGGACGAGAAAAACATTCAGTACTTC
TRBV6-1	.	TRBJ2-3	.	CASRDGGPDTQYF	TGTGCCAGCAGGGACGGAGGGCCAGATACGCAGTATTTT
TRBV27	few	TRBJ2-7	TRBD1	CASRPDRGPPPYEQYF	TGTGCCAGCAGGCCAGACAGGGGCCCTCCCCCCTACGAGCAGTACTTC
TRBV5-4	few	TRBJ2-2	.	CASSLEGWMNTGELFF	TGTGCCAGCAGCTTGGAAGGCTGGATGAACACCGGGGAGCTGTTTTTT
TRBV5-1	many	TRBJ2-1	.	CASSLPDAGEQFF	TGCGCCAGCAGCTTGCCGGACGCCGGTGAGCAGTTCTTC
TRBV2	many	TRBJ1-3	.	CASTTEGSGNTIYF	TGTGCCAGCACCACCGAGGGCTCTGGAAACACCATATATTTT
TRBV3-1	many	TRBJ2-3	.	CASSPDETNTDTQYF	TGTGCCAGCAGCCCAGATGAGACCAACACAGATACGCAGTATTTT
TRBV27	many	TRBJ2-5	TRBD2	CATSRLAGSGTQYF	TGTGCCACCTCCCGGCTAGCGGGATCAGGGACCCAGTACTTC